This T cell receptor beta chain was sequenced for a study of T cell repertoires in cytomegalovirus infection. About the study: Evidence of both CMV infection and a matching HLA type came from public TCR beta signatures. Study results and caveats: It was HLA-C-restricted CMV-specific TCR beta clonotypes that dominated the response ex vivo.

V was cut by 6 bases and J by 0 bases, with 11 bases left in between. The CDR3 covers 13 residues. Germline values: CDR1 DFQATT, CDR2 SNEGSKA (reference sequence). TCRdb used MiXCR to reprocess the reads, holding one entry per CDR3 protein. The repertoire has approximately 500,000 distinct CDR3 sequences, around 10% of them found once; the top ten carry 10%. This clonotype has just a few counts. Antigen: not known. The chain recombines TRBV20-1 with TRBJ1-1; a weak D match, TRBD1 (6 bases). The origin of this receptor is a human donor in good health (CMV status not recorded). Some clones in this sample may be carry-over from other donors' samples. Sample: PBMCs. CDR3 loop: CSAKDSLNTEAFF. The CDR3 nucleotides read TGCAGTGCCAAGGACAGTTTGAACACTGAAGCTTTCTTT.